Detailed here is one T cell receptor (beta chain). The antigen remains unidentified. This specimen comes from a study of cytomegalovirus exposure and HLA in healthy donors. The study's findings and limits: A later analysis by the authors found several of the most significant clusters apparently linked to common viral pathogens.

The PCR had 60 Vbeta and 13 Jbeta primers. Libraries were prepared by immunoSEQ multiplex PCR; TCRdb keeps only in-frame clonotypes and omits some of them. Among about 260,000 clones listed, 70% to 90% were seen once. J lost 5 bases, V lost 1 base, and 9 bases had no gene match. Germline loops: CDR1 SGHVS, CDR2 FNYEAQ. CDR3 length: 17 residues. The chain carries TRBV7-6 and TRBJ2-1, with 9 positions matching TRBD2. The TCR originated in a middle-aged woman in good health and CMV-seropositive. Specimen: PBMCs. The CDR3 sequence: CASSLVLAGKGDNEQFF. CDR3 bases: TGTGCCAGCAGCTTAGTCCTAGCGGGAAAAGGGGACAATGAGCAGTTCTTC. Drawing the rest from reference TRBV7-6 and TRBJ2-1, the complete variable domain is GAGVSQSPRYKVTKRGQDVALRCDPISGHVSLYWYRQALGQGPEFLTYFNYEAQQDKSGLPNDRFSAERPEGSISTLTIQRTEQRDSAMYRCASSLVLAGKGDNEQFFGPGTRLTVL.